This T cell receptor (beta chain) was identified during a study of blood T cell repertoires in COVID-19 (TCRdb year 2020). Some background on the complete study: Samples from collaborators originated in the United States, Italy and Spain and spanned both the acute and convalescent phases of COVID-19. The prospective study material was composed of cDNA or gDNA derived from T cells, B-cell-depleted T cells, or PBMCs. Subjects who had been exposed to COVID-19, were actively infected with it, or had recovered from it provided the deeply sampled blood TCRbeta repertoires that made up the dataset. The repertoires were made available in a free public database intended to serve as a resource for research on the immune response to SARS-CoV-2. The samples were drawn from two sources: the first 160 participants of the ongoing ImmuneRACE study, and about 1,300 subjects contributed by 6 global collaborators. Sample metadata almost always included a de-identified subject ID, COVID-19 status, age in years and sex. Where HLA class I and class II types were available, the types were taken from metadata supplied by the sample provider, not from assay-based typing.

Participants in the prospective study were aged about 18 to 95 years, lived in 24 United States geographic areas, and enrolled through a virtual design. In the prospective study, participants were assigned to cohorts based on the clinical history participants reported in a screening survey and a study questionnaire. Recovered participants in ImmuneRACE Cohort 3 were defined by two consecutive negative NP/OP PCR tests, clearance by a healthcare professional, or resolution of symptoms. Each participant in the prospective study had whole blood, serum and a nasopharyngeal or oropharyngeal swab collected by mobile phlebotomists. Additional blood draws and questionnaires over a 2-month period could optionally be provided by prospective study participants. Before DNA extraction, prospective study blood samples were shipped either frozen or at room temperature. Points on this clone: It lacks a known antigen. Per-base quality was not reported, and no clone a single base away is much larger than it.

Findings and caveats that apply to the study as a whole: How much clinical and demographic metadata was included differed by source and by participant, and the metadata was provided uncurated.

V and J lose 0 bases and 3 bases, and a span of 10 bases separates them. The germline V gene sets CDR1 to SGHRS and CDR2 to YFSETQ. Counted from cysteine to phenylalanine, this CDR3 has 15 amino acids. Only CDR3 DNA remains: 45 bases, in frame from the first base. TCRbeta CDR3 regions were amplified from genomic DNA using the immunoSEQ Assay, a bias-controlled multiplex PCR. The original pipeline was this. The number of nucleated cells in each sample was estimated by amplification of reference gene primers within the assay. To quantify the absolute abundance of each unique TCRbeta CDR3 rearrangement, sequence reads were collapsed and filtered. For each sample, productive Simpson clonality was calculated as the square root of Simpson's diversity index across productive rearrangements. In TCRdb, the immuneACCESS table is reduced to in-frame sequences with V and J assigned. These tables do not hold every clone; where another copy was compared, an unresolved V gene accounts for under half, and the others remain unexplained. The V and J calls and clone size come from that table; D and trimming were worked out from the DNA. The sample includes roughly 500,000 clones, with 70% to 90% observed a single time. The ten most abundant clones make up about 1.7% of the sample.

Specimen: PBMCs or T cells enriched from blood (not recorded which). The sequence derives from a woman between 40 and 50 years old who had recovered from COVID-19. The rearrangement joined TRBV5-1 to TRBJ1-3; the best D guess is TRBD1, with 5 bases matching. The DNA sequence is given as TGCGCCAGCAGCTTGGTCGGGGGAGGTGGAAACACCATATATTTT. Its amino acids are CASSLVGGGGNTIYF.